This record covers a single T cell receptor (beta chain). This specimen belongs to a study of T cell repertoires in ileal Crohn's disease. With 5 bases removed from V and 4 bases from J, the gap between germline ends came to 11 bases. The length of the CDR3 is 12 residues. The V gene's germline CDR1 is GTSNPN and CDR2 SVGIG (reference sequence). Time point given: neoterminal ileum biopsy at postoperative endoscopy, about 6 months after surgery. Profiling relied on immunoSEQ multiplex PCR, and the TCRdb table lists in-frame clones only, not all of them. The sample includes 7,500 to 9,500 clones, 79% of them seen just once.

This receptor was taken from an adult with Crohn's disease. The rearrangement links TRBV30 to TRBJ1-2; D might be TRBD1 (6 bases). Input material: ileal tissue. CDR3 amino acids: CAWGSGAYGYTF. The DNA for the CDR3 is TGTGCCTGGGGGTCAGGGGCCTATGGCTACACCTTC.